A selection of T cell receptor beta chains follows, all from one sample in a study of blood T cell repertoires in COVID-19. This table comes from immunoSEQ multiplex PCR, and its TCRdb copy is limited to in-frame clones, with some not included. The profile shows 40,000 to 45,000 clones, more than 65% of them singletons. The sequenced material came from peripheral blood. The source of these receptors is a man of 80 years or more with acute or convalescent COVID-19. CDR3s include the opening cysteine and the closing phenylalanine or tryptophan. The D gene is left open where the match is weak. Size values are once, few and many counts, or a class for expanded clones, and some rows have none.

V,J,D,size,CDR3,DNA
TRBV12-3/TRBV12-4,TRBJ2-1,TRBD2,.,CASSRSGDNEQFF,TGTGCCAGCAGTCGTAGCGGGGACAATGAGCAGTTCTTC
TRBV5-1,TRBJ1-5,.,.,CASRDSPEQGPQHF,TGCGCCAGCAGGGACTCCCCTGAACAAGGACCCCAGCATTTT
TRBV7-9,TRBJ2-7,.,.,CASSWGTTGTGEQYF,TGTGCCAGCAGCTGGGGGACGACAGGGACTGGGGAGCAGTACTTC
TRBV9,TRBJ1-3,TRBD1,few,CASSSRGRQGAGNTIYF,TGTGCCAGCAGCTCCCGCGGGCGACAGGGCGCTGGAAACACCATATATTTT
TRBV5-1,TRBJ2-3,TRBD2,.,CASSFREVDTQYF,TGCGCCAGCAGCTTCCGGGAGGTAGATACGCAGTATTTT
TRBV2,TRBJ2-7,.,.,CASSEEVSEQYF,TGTGCCAGCAGTGAGGAGGTATCCGAGCAGTACTTC
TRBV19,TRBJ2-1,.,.,CASSILPQEQFF,TGTGCCAGTAGTATCTTACCTCAGGAGCAGTTCTTC
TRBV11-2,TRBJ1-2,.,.,CASSLDVNRDYGYTF,TGTGCCAGCAGCTTAGACGTGAACAGGGACTATGGCTACACCTTC
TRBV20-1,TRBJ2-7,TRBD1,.,CSASAGQGLPSYEQYF,TGCAGTGCTAGTGCGGGACAGGGCTTACCTTCCTACGAGCAGTACTTC
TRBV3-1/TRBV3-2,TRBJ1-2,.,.,CASSQRGSRNGYTF,TGTGCCAGCAGCCAGCGGGGCTCTCGGAATGGCTACACCTTC
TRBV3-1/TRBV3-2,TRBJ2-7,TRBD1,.,CASSRRQGSSYEQYF,TGTGCCAGCAGCCGCAGACAGGGGAGCTCCTACGAGCAGTACTTC
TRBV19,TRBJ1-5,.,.,CASSNDPRQAYNQPQHF,TGTGCCAGTAGTAACGATCCCCGACAAGCCTACAATCAGCCCCAGCATTTT
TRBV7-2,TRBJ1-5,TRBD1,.,CASSPQGANQPQHF,TGTGCCAGCAGCCCACAGGGGGCCAATCAGCCCCAGCATTTT
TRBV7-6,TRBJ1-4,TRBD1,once,CASSLRGQSGAEASNEKLFF,TGTGCCAGCAGCTTAAGGGGGCAATCGGGGGCGGAGGCTTCTAATGAAAAACTGTTTTTT
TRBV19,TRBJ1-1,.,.,CASSIKLLNTEAFF,TGTGCCAGTAGTATTAAACTGCTGAACACTGAAGCTTTCTTT
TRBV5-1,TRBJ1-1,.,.,CASSIGQYLTEAFF,TGCGCCAGCAGCATCGGACAGTATCTCACTGAAGCTTTCTTT
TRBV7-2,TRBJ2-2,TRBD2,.,CASSPGLAGTGELFF,TGTGCCAGCAGCCCGGGACTAGCGGGCACCGGGGAGCTGTTTTTT
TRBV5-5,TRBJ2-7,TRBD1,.,CASRSTGAYEQYF,TGTGCCAGCAGATCGACAGGGGCCTACGAGCAGTACTTC
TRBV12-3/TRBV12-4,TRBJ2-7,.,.,CASSLAQGSEQYF,TGTGCCAGCAGTTTAGCGCAGGGTAGTGAGCAGTACTTC
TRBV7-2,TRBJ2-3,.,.,CASSFSGTDTQYF,TGTGCCAGCAGCTTCTCAGGGACAGATACGCAGTATTTT
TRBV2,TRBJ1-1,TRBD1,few,CASSEARGREAFF,TGTGCCAGCAGTGAAGCCAGGGGGCGGGAAGCTTTCTTT
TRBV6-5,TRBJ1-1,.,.,CASSYSNRVDTEAFF,TGTGCCAGCAGTTACTCGAACAGGGTCGACACTGAAGCTTTCTTT
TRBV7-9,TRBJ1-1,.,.,CASSIRSLGGTEAFF,TGTGCCAGCAGTATACGTTCCCTGGGAGGCACTGAAGCTTTCTTT
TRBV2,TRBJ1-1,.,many,CASSVSRATEAFF,TGTGCCAGCAGTGTGTCCAGGGCCACTGAAGCTTTCTTT
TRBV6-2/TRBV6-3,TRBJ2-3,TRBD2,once,CASSYGLAVVRTDTQYF,TGTGCCAGCAGTTATGGCCTAGCGGTCGTAAGGACAGATACGCAGTATTTT
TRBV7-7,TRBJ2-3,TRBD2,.,CASSLDGGGTDTQYF,TGTGCCAGCAGCTTAGATGGGGGGGGCACAGATACGCAGTATTTT
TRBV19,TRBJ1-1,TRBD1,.,CASSINPGGLNTEAFF,TGTGCCAGTAGTATAAACCCAGGGGGCTTGAACACTGAAGCTTTCTTT
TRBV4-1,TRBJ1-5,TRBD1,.,CASSQSDRGRRDSNQPQHF,TGCGCCAGCAGCCAAAGTGACAGGGGGAGAAGAGATAGCAATCAGCCCCAGCATTTT
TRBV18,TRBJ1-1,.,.,CASSRGAGLDTEAFF,TGTGCCAGCTCGCGGGGGGCAGGGTTGGACACTGAAGCTTTCTTT
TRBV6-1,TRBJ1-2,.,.,CASSDSGGQNPNYGYTF,TGTGCCAGCAGTGATTCCGGAGGCCAGAACCCGAACTATGGCTACACCTTC
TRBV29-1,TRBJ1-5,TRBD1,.,CSVRMTGDGNQPQHF,TGCAGCGTGAGAATGACAGGGGACGGCAATCAGCCCCAGCATTTT
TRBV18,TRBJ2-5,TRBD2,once,CASSPAGGQETQYF,TGTGCCAGCTCACCAGCGGGGGGGCAAGAGACCCAGTACTTC
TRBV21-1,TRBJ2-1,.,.,CASSLPTGRNEQFF,TGTGCCAGCAGCTTACCGACAGGGCGGAATGAGCAGTTCTTC
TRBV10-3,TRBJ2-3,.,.,CAISERGGPTDTQYF,TGTGCCATCAGTGAGCGAGGGGGACCCACAGATACGCAGTATTTT
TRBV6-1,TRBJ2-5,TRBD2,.,CASSEQAGVQETQYF,TGTGCCAGCAGTGAACAAGCGGGAGTCCAAGAGACCCAGTACTTC
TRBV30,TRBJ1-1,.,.,CASTAFTEAFF,TGTGCCTCGACAGCTTTCACTGAAGCTTTCTTT
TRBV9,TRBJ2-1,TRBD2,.,CASSVASGGSSYNEQFF,TGTGCCAGCAGCGTCGCTAGCGGGGGGAGCTCCTACAATGAGCAGTTCTTC
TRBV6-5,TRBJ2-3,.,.,CASRVGSDTQYF,TGTGCCAGCAGAGTGGGTAGCGATACGCAGTATTTT
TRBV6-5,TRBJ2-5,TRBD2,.,CASGGSGTETQYF,TGTGCCTCCGGAGGTAGCGGGACCGAGACCCAGTACTTC
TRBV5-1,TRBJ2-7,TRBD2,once,CASSSDSGGAREQYF,TGCGCCAGCAGCTCTGATAGCGGGGGGGCGAGAGAGCAGTACTTC
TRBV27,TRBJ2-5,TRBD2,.,CASARLAAKETQYF,TGTGCCAGCGCCCGTCTAGCGGCAAAAGAGACCCAGTACTTC
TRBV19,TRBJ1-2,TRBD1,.,CASRGWTGRNYGYTF,TGTGCCAGTAGGGGTTGGACAGGGAGGAACTATGGCTACACCTTC
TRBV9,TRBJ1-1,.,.,CASSVGQGNTEAFF,TGTGCCAGCAGCGTAGGGCAGGGAAACACTGAAGCTTTCTTT
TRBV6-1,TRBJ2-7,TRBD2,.,CASSDTGGAYEQYF,TGTGCCAGCAGTGACACGGGGGGGGCCTACGAGCAGTACTTC
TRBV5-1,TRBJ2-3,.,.,CASSLQGPSTDTQYF,TGCGCCAGCAGCTTGCAGGGGCCAAGCACAGATACGCAGTATTTT
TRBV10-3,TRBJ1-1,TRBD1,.,CAIRLSSGGTEAFF,TGTGCCATCAGACTATCATCAGGGGGAACTGAAGCTTTCTTT
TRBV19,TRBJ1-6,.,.,CASSTASGGRGSPLHF,TGTGCCAGTAGTACCGCCTCGGGAGGGAGGGGTTCACCCCTCCACTTT
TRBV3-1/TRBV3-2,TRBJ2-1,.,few,CASSQDIREISYNEQFF,TGTGCCAGCAGCCAAGATATAAGGGAGATCTCCTACAATGAGCAGTTCTTC
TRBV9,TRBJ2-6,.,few,CASSVLQGRSGANVLTF,TGTGCCAGCAGCGTCCTACAGGGACGCTCTGGGGCCAACGTCCTGACTTTC
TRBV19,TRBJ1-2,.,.,CASIPGTPGHYGYTF,TGTGCCAGTATTCCCGGGACACCGGGGCACTATGGCTACACCTTC
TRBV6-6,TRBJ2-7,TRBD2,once,CASSMLAGVYEQYF,TGTGCCAGTTCCATGCTAGCGGGAGTTTACGAGCAGTACTTC
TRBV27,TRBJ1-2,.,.,CASSPHRAPYGYTF,TGTGCCAGCAGTCCTCACAGGGCGCCCTATGGCTACACCTTC